The clone carrying this T cell receptor (beta chain) was seen a few times. The data were obtained in a study of monozygotic twins with cystic fibrosis. With 0 bases clipped from V and 2 bases from J, the junction kept 1 base outside the gene matches. The length of the CDR3 is 14 residues. CDR1 and CDR2 (germline): KGHSH, LQKENI. Assay: immunoSEQ multiplex PCR; the TCRdb copy retains only in-frame clones and omits some. The sample contains about 36,000 clones, around 82% of which appear only once. The TCR comes from a girl aged 2 to 10 with cystic fibrosis. This chain links TRBV18 with TRBJ2-7, with 7 positions matching TRBD2. Material: blood. CDR3 residues: CASSPPGLTYEQYF. CDR3 nucleotide sequence: TGTGCCAGCTCACCACCGGGACTAACCTACGAGCAGTACTTC.